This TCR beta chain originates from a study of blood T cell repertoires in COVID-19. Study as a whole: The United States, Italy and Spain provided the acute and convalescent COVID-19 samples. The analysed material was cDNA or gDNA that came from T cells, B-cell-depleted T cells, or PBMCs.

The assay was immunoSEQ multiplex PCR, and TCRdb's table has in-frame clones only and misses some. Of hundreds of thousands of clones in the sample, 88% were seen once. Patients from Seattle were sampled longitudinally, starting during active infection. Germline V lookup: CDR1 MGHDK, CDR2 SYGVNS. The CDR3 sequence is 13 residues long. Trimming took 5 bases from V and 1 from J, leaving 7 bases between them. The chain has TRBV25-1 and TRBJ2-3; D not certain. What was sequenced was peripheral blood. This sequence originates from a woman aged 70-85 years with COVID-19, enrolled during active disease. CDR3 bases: TGTGCCAGCAGTATTTCGGGCACAGATACGCAGTATTTT. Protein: CASSISGTDTQYF.